The clone carrying this T cell receptor beta chain came up many times. The antigen remains undetermined. As part of library construction, unique molecular identifiers were attached to individual cDNA molecules. TCRdb reanalysed the 5' RACE reads using MiXCR and keeps one entry per CDR3 protein. This sample has some 30,000 distinct CDR3 sequences, with roughly 2.8% found just once. This record comes from a study of early T cells in non-severe SARS-CoV-2 infection. The CDR3 sequence is 14 residues long. V was trimmed by 7 bases and J by 8 bases, leaving 20 bases between them. The study's findings and limits: Matching results from VDJdb favored anti-spike CD8 responses, leaving private and CD4 specificities undetected.

The sequence derives from an adult who was a healthcare worker with PCR-confirmed SARS-CoV-2 infection or an uninfected control (not recorded which). The sequenced material came from whole blood. This chain connects TRBV12-3 or TRBV12-4 to TRBJ1-1; D perhaps matches TRBD1 (5 bases). The CDR3 spells CASIYRGRETEAFF. In DNA, the CDR3 is TGTGCCAGCATCTATAGGGGACGGGAAACAGAAGCTTTCTTT.